The T cell receptor (beta chain) under discussion was sequenced for a study of shared clonotypes between healthy human individuals. Study findings and constraints: Sequencing depth was predicted to influence how clonotypes are shared among donors.

This CDR3 contains 18 residues. Between the trimmed V and J ends, which lost 1 base and 1 base, there was a span of 16 bases. The V gene's germline CDR1 is KGHSH and CDR2 LQKENI. How the authors handled the data: Because ImmunoSEQ provided only junction sequences with no quality scores, the filtering differed. Assay used: immunoSEQ multiplex PCR; TCRdb lists only in-frame clones, some missing. Clone size and the V and J calls come from that table; the DNA yielded D and trimming. The repertoire holds about 470,000 clones, with roughly 83% as singletons. As concerns this clone: Its specificity is unknown.

The V call is TRBV18, the J call TRBJ1-4, with D possibly being TRBD1 (6 bases). The clonotype was recovered from a woman aged 40 to 55 in good health. Some clones in this sample may be carry-over from other donors' samples. Input material: PBMCs. CDR3 in DNA: TGTGCCAGCTCACCACGGGTCTTCGGCAGGGGAACTAATGAAAAACTGTTTTTT. Translation: CASSPRVFGRGTNEKLFF.